This T cell receptor beta chain was profiled in a study of cytomegalovirus exposure and HLA in healthy donors. Concerning this clone itself: Its antigen is undetermined. The junction departs from the called germline gene at one end, perhaps through a read error.

Germline assignment: CDR1 MNHNY and CDR2 SVGAGI (reference sequence). There are 16 residues in the CDR3. Produced via immunoSEQ multiplex PCR; TCRdb's table is partial and in-frame only. Of more than 90,000 clones in the sample, about 82% were seen once. Study outcomes and limitations: It was reported that the classifier diagnosed cytomegalovirus status with high specificity and sensitivity in both the original and validation cohorts.

The chain carries TRBV6-6 and TRBJ1-4; D not resolved. This TCR was recovered from a man aged 18 to 30 in good health and CMV-seronegative. Sample: PBMCs. As DNA, the CDR3 is TGTGCCAGCACTTACGGAGTCTTTGGGACTAATGAAAAACTGTTTTTT. It encodes CASTYGVFGTNEKLFF.